This T cell receptor (beta chain) was documented in a study of blood T cell repertoires in COVID-19. The overall study: The study drew acute and convalescent COVID-19 samples from the United States, Italy and Spain. PBMCs, B-cell-depleted T cells, or T cells provided the cDNA or gDNA that made up the material.

The protocol was immunoSEQ multiplex PCR, while the TCRdb copy is restricted to in-frame clones and leaves out a portion. The data hold over 80,000 clones, with roughly 80% observed a single time. This clone was seen more than once but under ten times. This CDR3 contains 14 residues. Between the trimmed V and J ends, which lost 0 bases and 4 bases, there was a span of 10 bases. Germline V gene data show CDR1 as SGHDT and CDR2 as YYEEEE. The specimen sequenced was peripheral blood. This clonotype was sampled from a woman aged 50 to 65 with acute or convalescent COVID-19. The chain links TRBV5-6 to TRBJ2-5; possibly TRBD2 for D (5 bases). Here the CDR3 DNA reads TGTGCCAGCAGCTTGGGATCTAGCAGAGAGACCCAGTACTTC. This encodes CASSLGSSRETQYF.